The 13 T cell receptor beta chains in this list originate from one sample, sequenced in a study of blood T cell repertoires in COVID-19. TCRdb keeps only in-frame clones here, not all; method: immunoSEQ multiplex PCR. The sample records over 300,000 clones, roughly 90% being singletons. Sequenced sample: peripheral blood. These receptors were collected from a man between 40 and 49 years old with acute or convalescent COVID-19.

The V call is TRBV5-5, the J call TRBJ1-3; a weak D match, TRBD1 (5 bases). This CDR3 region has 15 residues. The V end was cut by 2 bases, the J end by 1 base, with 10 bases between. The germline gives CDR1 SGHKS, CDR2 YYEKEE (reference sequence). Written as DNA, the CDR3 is TGTGCCAGCAGCTTAACTCCAGGGTCTGGAAACACCATATATTTT. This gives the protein CASSLTPGSGNTIYF.

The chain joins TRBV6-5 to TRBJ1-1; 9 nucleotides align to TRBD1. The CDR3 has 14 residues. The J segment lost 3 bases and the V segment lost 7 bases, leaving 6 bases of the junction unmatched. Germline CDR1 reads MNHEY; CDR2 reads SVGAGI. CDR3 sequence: CASTKDRGYTEAFF. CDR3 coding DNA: TGTGCCAGCACCAAGGACAGGGGTTACACTGAAGCTTTCTTT.

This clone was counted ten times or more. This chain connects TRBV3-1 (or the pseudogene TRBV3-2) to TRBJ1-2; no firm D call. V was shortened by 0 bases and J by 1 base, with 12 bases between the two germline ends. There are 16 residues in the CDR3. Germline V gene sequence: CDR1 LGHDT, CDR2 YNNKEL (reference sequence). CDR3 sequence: CASSQEAVRSNYGYTF. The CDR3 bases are TGTGCCAGCAGCCAAGAGGCGGTCCGGAGTAACTATGGCTACACCTTC.

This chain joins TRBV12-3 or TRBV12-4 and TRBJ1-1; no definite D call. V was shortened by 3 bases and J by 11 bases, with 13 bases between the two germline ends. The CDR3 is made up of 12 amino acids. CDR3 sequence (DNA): TGTGCCAGCAGTTTCGGTCCCGCCGAGGCTTTCTTT. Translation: CASSFGPAEAFF.

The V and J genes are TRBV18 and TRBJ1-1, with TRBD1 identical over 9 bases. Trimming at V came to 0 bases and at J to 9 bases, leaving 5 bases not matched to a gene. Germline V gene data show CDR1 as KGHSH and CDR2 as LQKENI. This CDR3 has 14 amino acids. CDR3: CASSPPGDRDKAFF. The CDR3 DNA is TGTGCCAGCTCACCACCGGGGGACAGGGACAAAGCTTTCTTT.

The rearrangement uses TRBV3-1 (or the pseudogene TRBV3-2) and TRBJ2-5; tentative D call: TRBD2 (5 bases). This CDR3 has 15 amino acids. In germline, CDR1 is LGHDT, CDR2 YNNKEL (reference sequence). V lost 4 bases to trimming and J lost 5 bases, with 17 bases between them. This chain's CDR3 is CASSLFEGWTETQYF. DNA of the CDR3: TGTGCCAGCAGCCTTTTCGAGGGATGGACGGAGACCCAGTACTTC.

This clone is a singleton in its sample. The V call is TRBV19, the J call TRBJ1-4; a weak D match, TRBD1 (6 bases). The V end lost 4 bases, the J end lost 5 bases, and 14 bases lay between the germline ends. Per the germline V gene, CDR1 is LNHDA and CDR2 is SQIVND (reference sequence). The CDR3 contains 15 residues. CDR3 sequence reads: CASSTWTAQNEKLFF. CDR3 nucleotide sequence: TGTGCCAGTAGTACCTGGACAGCTCAGAATGAAAAACTGTTTTTT.

The CDR3 reads CASSYSGQGGNEQFF. The CDR3 DNA follows: TGTGCCAGCAGTTACTCGGGACAGGGAGGGAATGAGCAGTTCTTC. The rearrangement joins TRBV6-5 to TRBJ2-1; 9 bases are shared with TRBD1. CDR1 and CDR2 (germline): MNHEY, SVGAGI. The CDR3 consists of 15 residues. The J segment lost 7 bases and the V segment lost 0 bases, leaving 4 bases of the junction unmatched.

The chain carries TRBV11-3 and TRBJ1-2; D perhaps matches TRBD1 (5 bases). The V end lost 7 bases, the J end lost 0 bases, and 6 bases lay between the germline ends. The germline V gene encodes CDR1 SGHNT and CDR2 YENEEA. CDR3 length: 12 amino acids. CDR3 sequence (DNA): TGTGCCAGCATGACAGCTAACTATGGCTACACCTTC. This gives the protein CASMTANYGYTF.

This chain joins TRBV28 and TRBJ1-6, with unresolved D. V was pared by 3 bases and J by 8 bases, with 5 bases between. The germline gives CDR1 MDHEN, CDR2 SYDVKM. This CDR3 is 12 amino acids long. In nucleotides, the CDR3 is TGTGCCAGCAGTTTCCCGGATTCACCCCTCCACTTT. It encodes CASSFPDSPLHF.

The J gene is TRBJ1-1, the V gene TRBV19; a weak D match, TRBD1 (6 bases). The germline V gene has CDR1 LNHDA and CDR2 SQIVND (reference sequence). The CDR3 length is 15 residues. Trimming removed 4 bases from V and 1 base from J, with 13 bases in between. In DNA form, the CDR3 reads TGTGCCAGTAGTAGACGGTTGACAGGGAACACTGAAGCTTTCTTT. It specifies CASSRRLTGNTEAFF.

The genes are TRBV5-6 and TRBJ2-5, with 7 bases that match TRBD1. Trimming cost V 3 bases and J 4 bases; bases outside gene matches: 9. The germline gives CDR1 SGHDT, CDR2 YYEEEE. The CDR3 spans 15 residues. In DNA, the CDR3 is TGTGCCAGCAGCTCAGCATCAGGGGGTGGAGAGACCCAGTACTTC. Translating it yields CASSSASGGGETQYF. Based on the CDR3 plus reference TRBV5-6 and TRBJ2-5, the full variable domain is DAGVTQSPTHLIKTRGQQVTLRCSPKSGHDTVSWYQQALGQGPQFIFQYYEEEERQRGNFPDRFSGHQFPNYSSELNVNALLLGDSALYLCASSSASGGGETQYFGPGTRLLVL.

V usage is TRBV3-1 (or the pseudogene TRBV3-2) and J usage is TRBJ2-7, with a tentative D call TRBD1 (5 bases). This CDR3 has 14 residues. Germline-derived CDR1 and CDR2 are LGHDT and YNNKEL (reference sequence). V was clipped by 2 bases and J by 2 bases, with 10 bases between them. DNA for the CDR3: TGTGCCAGCAGCCAACTGGACACCCCCTACGAGCAGTACTTC. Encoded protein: CASSQLDTPYEQYF.